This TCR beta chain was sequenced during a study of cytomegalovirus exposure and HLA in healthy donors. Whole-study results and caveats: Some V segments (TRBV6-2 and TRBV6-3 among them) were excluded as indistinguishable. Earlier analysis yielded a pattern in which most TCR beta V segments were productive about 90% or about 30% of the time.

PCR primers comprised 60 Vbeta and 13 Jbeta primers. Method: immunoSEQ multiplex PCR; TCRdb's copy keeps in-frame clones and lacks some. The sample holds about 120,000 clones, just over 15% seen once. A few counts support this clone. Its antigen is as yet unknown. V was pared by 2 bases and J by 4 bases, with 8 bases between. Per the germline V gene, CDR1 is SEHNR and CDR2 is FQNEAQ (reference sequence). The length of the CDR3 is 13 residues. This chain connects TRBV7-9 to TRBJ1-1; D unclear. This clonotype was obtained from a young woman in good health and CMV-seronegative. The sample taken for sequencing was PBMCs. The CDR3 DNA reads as TGTGCCAGCAGCTTACGGGAGCGCACTGAAGCTTTCTTT. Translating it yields CASSLRERTEAFF.